This TCR beta chain comes out of a study of persistence of HIV-infected CD4 T cells. Findings of the study overall: CMV- and Gag-responding cells had lower TCRbeta richness than CD3/CD28-responding cells.

Nonspecific anti-CD3/anti-CD28 bead stimulation represents the broad CD4+ T cell repertoire. Sorting selected CD4+ T cells upregulating both CD40 ligand and CD69. These HIV-1-infected adults initiated suppressive ART in chronic infection. Sequencing used immunoSEQ version 4 in survey mode. The table came from immunoSEQ multiplex PCR; TCRdb's copy has only in-frame clones and leaves some out. The sample holds 35,000 to 50,000 clones; more than 85% are singletons and the top ten take less than 2%. This clone has only one observation. Antigen unknown. Germline values: CDR1 SQVTM, CDR2 ANQGSEA. This CDR3 contains 14 residues. Trimming stripped 2 bases from V and 2 bases from J, with 12 bases between.

The starting material was CD4+ T cells sorted from PBMCs after approximately 20-hour stimulation, obtained from a patient who received antiretroviral therapy. The rearrangement joins TRBV29-1 to TRBJ1-1; the D gene is possibly TRBD1 (6 bases). This sequence originates from an adult man with HIV who was CMV-seropositive. The CDR3 sequence: CSVELGRGNTEAFF. DNA for the CDR3: TGCAGCGTTGAACTGGGCAGGGGAAACACTGAAGCTTTCTTT.